These 30 T cell receptor beta chains originate from one sample sequenced in a study of cytomegalovirus exposure and HLA in healthy donors. 13 Jbeta primers and 60 Vbeta primers were used for the PCR. Generated by immunoSEQ multiplex PCR, the TCRdb table keeps only in-frame clones and is missing some. The sample holds about 54,000 clones; around 82% are singletons and the top ten take 3%. The sample was PBMCs. Receptors originate from a young woman in good health and CMV-seronegative.

This clone has more than one count but fewer than ten. The chain recombines TRBV29-1 with TRBJ2-7; 12 bases fit TRBD2. Losses at the gene ends were 5 bases for V and 0 bases for J; bases not matched to a gene: 2. CDR1 is SQVTM and CDR2 is ANQGSEA in the germline V gene. The CDR3 totals 14 residues. This CDR3 reads CSVQTSGSSYEQYF. CDR3 coding DNA: TGCAGCGTTCAGACTAGCGGGAGCTCCTACGAGCAGTACTTC.

This clone was seen only a few times. The CDR3: CASSLGLAGGLSEQFF. The DNA for the CDR3 is TGTGCCAGCAGCTTAGGACTAGCGGGAGGGCTTAGTGAGCAGTTCTTC. The chain recombines TRBV7-3 with TRBJ2-1; the match to TRBD2 covers 15 bases. The CDR3 has 16 residues. Looked up from germline, CDR1 is SGHTA and CDR2 is FQGTGA. J lost 9 bases, V lost 2 bases, and 5 bases had no gene match.

The chain carries TRBV4-2 and TRBJ2-7, with D uncertain. V dropped 3 bases and J dropped 5 bases, with 17 bases sitting between them. CDR1 is LGHNA and CDR2 is YNFKEQ in the germline V gene. This CDR3 contains 15 residues. CDR3: CASSQGQFVDDEQYF. The DNA for the CDR3 is TGTGCCAGCAGCCAGGGCCAGTTCGTAGACGACGAGCAGTACTTC.

The CDR3 DNA reads as TGTGCCAGCGAGGGGAACAGGGGGTACACCGGGGAGCTGTTTTTT. As protein: CASEGNRGYTGELFF. The chain recombines TRBV28 with TRBJ2-2; 8 positions match TRBD1. V was pared by 8 bases and J by 3 bases, with 8 bases of the junction left unmatched. CDR1 and CDR2 (germline): MDHEN, SYDVKM. The CDR3 is made up of 15 amino acids.

This clone was detected once. The genes are TRBV5-4 and TRBJ1-3; D gene unclear. In germline, CDR1 is SGHNT, CDR2 YYREEE (reference sequence). The CDR3 has 18 amino acids. The V end was cut by 1 base, the J end by 0 bases, with 17 bases between. CDR3 region: CASSLLLGSGISGNTIYF. CDR3 coding DNA: TGTGCCAGCAGCTTGTTGTTAGGTTCCGGGATCTCTGGAAACACCATATATTTT.

The V call is TRBV4-1, the J call TRBJ2-2; 9 positions match TRBD2. This CDR3 contains 14 residues. Trimming removed 3 bases from V and 4 bases from J; junction bases left unmatched: 0. Germline V lookup: CDR1 MGHRA, CDR2 YSYEKL. For the CDR3, the DNA is TGCGCCAGCAGCCATAGCGGGGGCACCGGGGAGCTGTTTTTT. This sequence encodes CASSHSGGTGELFF.

The chain combines TRBV5-8 with TRBJ2-7, with 7 bases lining up with TRBD1. J was trimmed by 0 bases and V by 4 bases; bases with no gene match: 4. This CDR3 is built from 14 residues. CDR1 is SGHTS and CDR2 is YDEGEE in the germline V gene. CDR3 loop: CASSGDRASYEQYF. Written as DNA, the CDR3 is TGTGCCAGCAGCGGGGACAGAGCCTCCTACGAGCAGTACTTC.

The chain carries TRBV4-1 and TRBJ1-4; a possible D gene is TRBD1 (6 bases). This CDR3 has 17 residues. Germline V CDR1 and CDR2: MGHRA, YSYEKL. The V gene lost 0 bases and the J gene lost 7 bases, with 18 bases spanning the gap. The CDR3 protein is CASSQEPLRGAGEKLFF. The CDR3 region has the DNA TGCGCCAGCAGCCAAGAACCTCTGCGGGGGGCCGGTGAAAAACTGTTTTTT.

CDR3 amino acids: CASSPGQGELGYTF. The DNA for the CDR3 is TGTGCCAGCTCACCGGGACAGGGGGAATTGGGCTACACCTTC. V and J are TRBV18 and TRBJ1-2; TRBD1 aligns across 11 bases. Germline trimming cut 3 bases from V and 8 bases from J; bases unmatched to any gene: 5. From germline, CDR1 is KGHSH and CDR2 LQKENI. This CDR3 comprises 14 residues. The full variable domain, its missing parts supplied by reference TRBV18 and TRBJ1-2, is NAGVMQNPRHLVRRRGQEARLRCSPMKGHSHVYWYRQLPEEGLKFMVYLQKENIIDESGMPKERFSAEFPKEGPSILRIQQVVRGDSAAYFCASSPGQGELGYTFGSGTRLTVV.

V usage is TRBV5-1 and J usage is TRBJ1-1; D is unclear. Trimming shortened V by 6 bases and J by 0 bases, and 9 bases separated the two germline ends. Germline CDR1 reads SGHRS; CDR2 reads YFSETQ. The CDR3 spans 13 residues. The CDR3 here is CASKEEMNTEAFF. The CDR3 nucleotides are TGCGCCAGCAAGGAGGAGATGAACACTGAAGCTTTCTTT.

Notes on this clone: A junction end diverges from the germline sequence, so it may reflect a read error. The chain couples TRBV10-3 to TRBJ2-4, with 8 bases aligning to TRBD2. The germline gives CDR1 ENHRY, CDR2 SYGVKD. The CDR3 covers 18 residues. The CDR3 sequence: CAISEALAGQVAKNSQYF. CDR3 nucleotide sequence: TGTGCCATCAGTGAGGCATTAGCGGGGCAGGTAGCCAAAAACAGTCAGTACTTC.

The genes are TRBV30 and TRBJ2-7, with unresolved D. V was clipped by 0 bases and J by 4 bases, with 13 bases between them. Germline loops: CDR1 GTSNPN, CDR2 SVGIG (reference sequence). The CDR3 has 14 amino acids. The DNA for the CDR3 is TGTGCCTGGAGTGTACGTCTCAGGATTTACGAGCAGTACTTC. Encoded protein: CAWSVRLRIYEQYF. Looking up the rest from reference TRBV30 and TRBJ2-7 gives the full variable domain: SQTIHQWPATLVQPVGSPLSLECTVEGTSNPNLYWYRQAAGRGLQLLFYSVGIGQISSEVPQNLSASRPQDRQFILSSKKLLLSDSGFYLCAWSVRLRIYEQYFGPGTRLTVT.

This chain uses TRBV25-1 with TRBJ2-7, with TRBD2 identical over 8 bases. The CDR3 covers 15 residues. Unmatched junction bases numbered 9, after V lost 3 bases and J lost 5 bases. Germline-derived CDR1 and CDR2 are MGHDK and SYGVNS. Here the CDR3 reads CASSEASGGGHEQYF. The CDR3, as DNA: TGTGCCAGCAGTGAGGCTTCGGGGGGGGGACACGAGCAGTACTTC.

The chain recombines TRBV5-1 with TRBJ2-2, with 8 bases aligning to TRBD2. CDR3 size: 16 residues. Losses at the gene ends were 2 bases for V and 5 bases for J; bases not matched to a gene: 8. Looked up from germline, CDR1 is SGHRS and CDR2 is YFSETQ. The CDR3: CASSLSGLGGTGELFF. CDR3 bases: TGCGCCAGCAGCTTATCGGGACTAGGAGGGACCGGGGAGCTGTTTTTT.

This clone was observed a single time. This rearrangement joins TRBV2 to TRBJ1-2; D is unclear. V lost 6 bases and J lost 0, with 8 bases in between. This CDR3 comprises 13 residues. Looked up from germline, CDR1 is SNHLY and CDR2 is FYNNEI. The CDR3 DNA reads as TGTGCCAGCAGGGGCAGAGCTAACTATGGCTACACCTTC. It specifies CASRGRANYGYTF.

The chain has TRBV28 and TRBJ1-4; D may be TRBD1 (5 bases). This CDR3 region has 17 residues. V gave up 6 bases and J gave up 0 bases, with 17 bases separating them. Germline loops: CDR1 MDHEN, CDR2 SYDVKM. For the CDR3, the DNA is TGTGCCAGCAGCGCCGGGGGGGGTCGCGCAACTAATGAAAAACTGTTTTTT. Its protein is CASSAGGGRATNEKLFF. Combining the CDR3 with reference TRBV28 and TRBJ1-4 gives the whole variable domain DVKVTQSSRYLVKRTGEKVFLECVQDMDHENMFWYRQDPGLGLRLIYFSYDVKMKEKGDIPEGYSVSREKKERFSLILESASTNQTSMYLCASSAGGGRATNEKLFFGSGTQLSVL.

The V and J genes are TRBV11-2 and TRBJ1-5; 7 positions match TRBD1. With 1 base clipped from V and 3 bases from J, the junction kept 6 bases outside the gene matches. CDR1 SGHAT and CDR2 FQNNGV come from the germline V gene. There are 16 residues in the CDR3. Here the CDR3 DNA reads TGTGCCAGCAGCTTAGGACCGGACAGGTTCAATCAGCCCCAGCATTTT. It translates to CASSLGPDRFNQPQHF.

The rearrangement uses TRBV11-3 and TRBJ1-1; the D is unclear. There are 13 residues in the CDR3. V lost 1 base to trimming and J lost 6 bases, with 9 bases between them. In germline, CDR1 is SGHNT, CDR2 YENEEA. The CDR3 loop reads CASSLVGRSEAFF. The CDR3 DNA follows: TGTGCCAGCAGCTTAGTTGGGAGGTCTGAAGCTTTCTTT.

Here the CDR3 DNA reads TGTGCCAGTAGTAGCCTAGCGGGAAGCACAGATACGCAGTATTTT. It is translated as CASSSLAGSTDTQYF. The J gene is TRBJ2-3, the V gene TRBV19; TRBD2 aligns across 9 bases. V lost 4 bases, J lost 0 bases, and 2 bases stayed unmatched. Germline V gives CDR1 LNHDA, CDR2 SQIVND (reference sequence). The CDR3 has 15 amino acids.

The chain couples TRBV9 to TRBJ2-1; D may be TRBD2 (6 bases). V lost 2 bases, J lost 6 bases, and 12 bases lay in between. Germline CDR1 and CDR2: SGDLS and YYNGEE. There are 14 residues in the CDR3. The CDR3 DNA reads TGTGCCAGCAGCGTCCCCCCGGAGGGCAATGAGCAGTTCTTC. This encodes CASSVPPEGNEQFF.

The chain recombines TRBV2 with TRBJ2-6, with D possibly matching TRBD1 (6 bases). Germline CDR1 reads SNHLY; CDR2 reads FYNNEI. The CDR3 totals 16 residues. The CDR3 DNA follows: TGTTACTCAAGGACAGTCTCTCTCTCTGGGGCCAACGTCCTGACTTTC. It is translated as CYSRTVSLSGANVLTF.

The chain joins TRBV7-3 to TRBJ2-3, with 12 bases fitting TRBD2. The CDR3 runs to 14 residues. CDR1 is SGHTA and CDR2 is FQGTGA in the germline V gene. V dropped 6 bases and J dropped 6; count of bases not matched to a gene: 4. The CDR3 spells CASSFGLAGDTQYF. CDR3 coding DNA: TGTGCCAGCAGTTTCGGACTAGCGGGGGATACGCAGTATTTT.

The genes are TRBV6-1 and TRBJ1-5; TRBD1 matches at 11 bases. Germline trimming cut 5 bases from V and 3 bases from J; bases unmatched to any gene: 3. The CDR3 has 15 amino acids. Germline V lookup: CDR1 MNHNS, CDR2 SASEGT. CDR3 loop: CASSWTGGPNQPQHF. CDR3 nucleotide sequence: TGTGCCAGCAGTTGGACAGGGGGCCCCAATCAGCCCCAGCATTTT.

This clone was observed a handful of times. This rearrangement joins TRBV6-4 to TRBJ2-2; 10 bases agree with TRBD1. In germline, CDR1 is MRHNA, CDR2 SNTAGT. The J segment lost 3 bases and the V segment lost 0 bases, leaving 1 base of the junction unmatched. The CDR3 has 16 amino acids. CDR3 coding DNA: TGTGCCAGCAGTGACTCGACAGGGGGCGACACCGGGGAGCTGTTTTTT. This gives the protein CASSDSTGGDTGELFF.

This rearrangement joins TRBV19 to TRBJ2-1; 11 bases fit TRBD2. V lost 3 bases, J lost 2 bases, and 0 bases stayed unmatched. Germline-derived CDR1 and CDR2 are LNHDA and SQIVND (reference sequence). This CDR3 comprises 15 residues. The CDR3 here is CASSMTSGAYNEQFF. CDR3 sequence (DNA): TGTGCCAGTAGTATGACTAGCGGGGCCTACAATGAGCAGTTCTTC. Full variable domain (outside the CDR3, taken from reference TRBV19 and TRBJ2-1): DGGITQSPKYLFRKEGQNVTLSCEQNLNHDAMYWYRQDPGQGLRLIYYSQIVNDFQKGDIAEGYSVSREKKESFPLTVTSAQKNPTAFYLCASSMTSGAYNEQFFGPGTRLTVL.

J is TRBJ2-3 and V is TRBV5-1; 9 bases match TRBD1. Germline CDR1 reads SGHRS; CDR2 reads YFSETQ. V was clipped by 0 bases and J by 4 bases; unmatched bases: 24. The CDR3 is 22 residues long. CDR3: CASSLAVLVGTGTLEGADTQYF. The CDR3 DNA follows: TGCGCCAGCAGCTTGGCCGTCTTAGTTGGGACAGGGACCTTGGAGGGAGCAGATACGCAGTATTTT.

This chain links TRBV28 with TRBJ1-2; D is unclear. This CDR3 is built from 14 residues. V was trimmed by 6 bases and J by 6 bases, leaving 17 bases between them. From germline, CDR1 is MDHEN and CDR2 SYDVKM. The CDR3 is CASSPAAAADGYTF. CDR3 DNA: TGTGCCAGCAGCCCCGCGGCAGCAGCGGATGGCTACACCTTC.

This chain joins TRBV28 and TRBJ1-1; no firm D call. CDR1 and CDR2 (germline): MDHEN, SYDVKM. V was trimmed by 7 bases and J by 6 bases, leaving 12 bases between them. This CDR3 comprises 12 residues. CDR3 in DNA: TGTGCCAGCAATATGGGAGGCGCTGAAGCTTTCTTT. It yields the protein CASNMGGAEAFF.

V usage is TRBV5-4 and J usage is TRBJ2-3; D might be TRBD1 (6 bases). Trimming left V 1 base short and J 2 bases short, with 8 bases between. This CDR3 has 14 residues. Germline V gene sequence: CDR1 SGHNT, CDR2 YYREEE (reference sequence). The CDR3 loop is CASSLQGYTDTQYF. In DNA form, the CDR3 reads TGTGCCAGCAGCTTGCAGGGGTACACAGATACGCAGTATTTT.

The CDR3 sequence is CASSVTGVNYGYTF. CDR3 sequence (DNA): TGTGCCAGCAGCGTAACAGGGGTTAACTATGGCTACACCTTC. This sequence joins TRBV9 and TRBJ1-2; 7 nucleotides line up with TRBD1. The germline V gene encodes CDR1 SGDLS and CDR2 YYNGEE. The CDR3 totals 14 residues. Losses at the gene ends were 1 base for V and 1 base for J; bases not matched to a gene: 1.